Each of the 22 T cell receptor beta chains below was sequenced from the same sample in a study of blood T cell repertoires in COVID-19. TCRdb's table, derived via immunoSEQ multiplex PCR, lists solely in-frame clones and lacks some. The sample lists 60,000 to 70,000 clones; just over 85% were seen once. Sequencing was carried out using peripheral blood. These receptors were collected from a woman aged 55-69 years with COVID-19, enrolled during active disease.

V gene TRBV19 combines with J gene TRBJ1-5; D may be TRBD1 (5 bases). Germline loops: CDR1 LNHDA, CDR2 SQIVND (reference sequence). The CDR3 is 13 amino acids. Trimming removed 2 bases at V and 7 bases at J, with 9 bases between. The CDR3 region has the DNA TGTGCCAGTAGTATACAGGGTGGACAGCCCCAGCATTTT. It is translated as CASSIQGGQPQHF. Looking up the rest from reference TRBV19 and TRBJ1-5 gives the full variable domain: DGGITQSPKYLFRKEGQNVTLSCEQNLNHDAMYWYRQDPGQGLRLIYYSQIVNDFQKGDIAEGYSVSREKKESFPLTVTSAQKNPTAFYLCASSIQGGQPQHFGDGTRLSIL.

This chain links TRBV7-9 with TRBJ2-2, with unresolved D. CDR3 length: 14 amino acids. The V end was cut by 1 base, the J end by 9 bases, with 12 bases between. The V gene's germline CDR1 is SEHNR and CDR2 FQNEAQ (reference sequence). This chain's CDR3 is CASSLDLLSWELFF. CDR3 in DNA: TGTGCCAGCAGCTTAGATCTCCTTTCTTGGGAGCTGTTTTTT.

This chain joins TRBV11-3 and TRBJ2-2, with TRBD2 matching over 8 bases. With V trimmed by 7 bases and J by 6 bases, 10 bases remained unmatched. Germline V gene sequence: CDR1 SGHNT, CDR2 YENEEA. There are 15 residues in the CDR3. This chain's CDR3 is CASKTGGAEAGELFF. The CDR3, as DNA: TGTGCCAGCAAGACCGGGGGGGCTGAGGCCGGGGAGCTGTTTTTT.

V gene TRBV5-8 combines with J gene TRBJ1-1; D ambiguous. The CDR3 contains 13 residues. The V gene's germline CDR1 is SGHTS and CDR2 YDEGEE. Trimming left V 6 bases short and J 1 base short, with 10 bases between. For the CDR3, the DNA is TGTGCCAGCAACCGAGTCCAGAACACTGAAGCTTTCTTT. Protein product: CASNRVQNTEAFF.

This rearrangement joins TRBV28 to TRBJ1-3, with unresolved D. The CDR3 has 16 residues. V was clipped by 3 bases and J by 0 bases, with 12 bases between them. Germline assignment: CDR1 MDHEN and CDR2 SYDVKM. The chain's CDR3 is CASSFLTGFSGNTIYF. CDR3 nucleotides: TGTGCCAGCAGTTTCCTGACGGGATTCTCTGGAAACACCATATATTTT. The full variable domain, rest sourced from reference TRBV28 and TRBJ1-3, is DVKVTQSSRYLVKRTGEKVFLECVQDMDHENMFWYRQDPGLGLRLIYFSYDVKMKEKGDIPEGYSVSREKKERFSLILESASTNQTSMYLCASSFLTGFSGNTIYFGEGSWLTVV.

This clone was picked up a small number of times. J is TRBJ2-5 and V is TRBV6-1, with 8 bases matching TRBD2. Germline loops: CDR1 MNHNS, CDR2 SASEGT. V shed 3 bases and J 5 bases; nucleotides not matched to a gene: 11. CDR3 length: 16 amino acids. In DNA form, the CDR3 reads TGTGCCAGCAGTGACGTGACTAGCGCGAGGGGGGAGACCCAGTACTTC. Amino acid sequence: CASSDVTSARGETQYF.

V gene TRBV19 combines with J gene TRBJ2-1; 8 bases are a match to TRBD2. V shed 4 bases and J 5 bases; nucleotides not matched to a gene: 7. The CDR3 is 15 residues long. Germline V CDR1 and CDR2: LNHDA, SQIVND (reference sequence). The CDR3 bases are TGTGCCAGTAGTACAGATAGCGGGGCTCACAATGAGCAGTTCTTC. Translation: CASSTDSGAHNEQFF.

This rearrangement joins TRBV15 to TRBJ2-7, with D tentatively TRBD2 (6 bases). This CDR3 is built from 16 residues. Germline loops: CDR1 LNHNV, CDR2 YYDKDF (reference sequence). Trimming left V 0 bases short and J 0 bases short, with 12 bases between. The CDR3 here is CATSRDAGSSSYEQYF. The CDR3 nucleotides are TGTGCCACCAGCAGAGATGCGGGATCGAGCTCCTACGAGCAGTACTTC.

The chain joins TRBV6-5 to TRBJ2-1, with 7 bases that match TRBD1. The V segment lost 6 bases and the J segment 5 bases; nucleotides outside the gene matches: 7. The CDR3 runs to 14 residues. Looked up from germline, CDR1 is MNHEY and CDR2 is SVGAGI. For the CDR3, the DNA is TGTGCCAGCAGCCTGGGACAGACCAACAATGAGCAGTTCTTC. This sequence encodes CASSLGQTNNEQFF.

This chain joins TRBV3-1 (or the pseudogene TRBV3-2) and TRBJ2-7; D unresolved. The CDR3 runs to 13 residues. CDR1 and CDR2 (germline): LGHDT, YNNKEL (reference sequence). V lost 4 bases and J 7 bases, leaving 14 bases between the germline ends. The CDR3, as DNA: TGTGCCAGCAGCCCCATTGGAATGACAGAGCAGTACTTC. Its protein is CASSPIGMTEQYF.

This rearrangement joins TRBV10-3 to TRBJ2-7; 9 nucleotides align to TRBD1. V lost 6 bases and J lost 2; bases outside the gene matches: 11. CDR1 ENHRY and CDR2 SYGVKD come from the germline V gene. The CDR3 length is 16 residues. DNA of the CDR3: TGTGCCATCAGAGAGACCGGACAGGGGCCGACCTACGAGCAGTACTTC. Residues: CAIRETGQGPTYEQYF.

The rearrangement uses TRBV3-1 (or the pseudogene TRBV3-2) and TRBJ1-4, with no clear D. Trimming cost V 0 bases and J 0 bases, with 14 bases left between them. The germline CDR1 and CDR2 sequences are LGHDT and YNNKEL (reference sequence). The CDR3 length is 18 residues. The CDR3 DNA follows: TGTGCCAGCAGCCAAGATGATGTTCCGGTCGCAACTAATGAAAAACTGTTTTTT. Translating it yields CASSQDDVPVATNEKLFF.

The chain recombines TRBV7-2 with TRBJ1-2, with 9 nucleotides matching TRBD1. With 3 bases clipped from V and 4 bases from J, the junction kept 3 bases outside the gene matches. The CDR3 contains 14 residues. Germline V gives CDR1 SGHTA, CDR2 FQGNSA. This CDR3 reads CASSFATGGYGYTF. Written as DNA, the CDR3 is TGTGCCAGCAGCTTCGCGACAGGGGGCTATGGCTACACCTTC.

The genes are TRBV4-3 and TRBJ2-1; the match to TRBD2 covers 7 bases. The CDR3 is 13 amino acids. Trimming took 1 base from V and 9 from J; bases not matched to a gene: 3. Germline lookup yields CDR1 LGHNA and CDR2 YSLEER. CDR3 sequence: CASSQGLALEQFF. The CDR3 region has the DNA TGCGCCAGCAGCCAAGGACTAGCCCTTGAGCAGTTCTTC.

The rearrangement links TRBV4-2 to TRBJ2-7; 7 nucleotides agree with TRBD2. The V segment lost 1 base and the J segment 3 bases; nucleotides outside the gene matches: 6. This CDR3 comprises 15 residues. From germline, CDR1 is LGHNA and CDR2 YNFKEQ. The CDR3 reads CASSQGGLGVYEQYF. In nucleotides, the CDR3 is TGTGCCAGCAGCCAAGGCGGACTAGGAGTCTACGAGCAGTACTTC.

J is TRBJ1-2 and V is TRBV14, with D possibly being TRBD1 (5 bases). Trimming removed 5 bases from V and 7 bases from J, with 14 bases in between. The CDR3 runs 13 residues. Looked up from germline, CDR1 is SGHDN and CDR2 is FVKESK. CDR3 DNA sequence: TGTGCCAGCAGCACCCCAGGGAGGGGTGGCTACACCTTC. Its translation is CASSTPGRGGYTF.

The chain recombines TRBV7-2 with TRBJ1-2, with TRBD1 matching 7 bases. CDR1 is SGHTA, CDR2 FQGNSA, per germline. CDR3 size: 15 residues. V shed 2 bases, J shed 1 base, and the junction held 4 bases outside the gene matches. CDR3 coding DNA: TGTGCCAGCAGCTTAATGGGACAGCTTAACTATGGCTACACCTTC. It yields the protein CASSLMGQLNYGYTF.

The J gene is TRBJ2-2, the V gene TRBV2, with a possible D match to TRBD1 (5 bases). The length of the CDR3 is 12 residues. Germline CDR1 and CDR2: SNHLY and FYNNEI. Trimming removed 10 bases at V and 7 bases at J, with 13 bases between. In nucleotides, the CDR3 is TGTGCCACCGCGCCTAGGGGCGGGGAGCTGTTTTTT. Its translation is CATAPRGGELFF.

V and J are TRBV7-6 and TRBJ2-1; 14 nucleotides agree with TRBD2. With V trimmed by 5 bases and J by 7 bases, 4 bases remained unmatched. There are 15 residues in the CDR3. Germline-derived CDR1 and CDR2 are SGHVS and FNYEAQ. CDR3 DNA: TGTGCCAGCAGCCCCTGGACTAGCGGGGGGAATGAGCAGTTCTTC. Translated, it gives CASSPWTSGGNEQFF.

This clone showed up just a few times. The rearrangement uses TRBV4-1 and TRBJ2-3, with D maybe TRBD1 (5 bases). CDR1 is MGHRA, CDR2 YSYEKL, per germline. The CDR3 has 18 amino acids. Trimming pared 1 base from V and 1 base from J, leaving 18 bases between. The CDR3 nucleotides read TGCGCCAGCAGCCAAGTCGACAGTTTAGGGCGAGGCACAGATACGCAGTATTTT. As protein: CASSQVDSLGRGTDTQYF.

The V call is TRBV7-9, the J call TRBJ2-7; 16 bases fit TRBD2. Trimming removed 5 bases from V and 5 bases from J; junction bases left unmatched: 9. CDR1 SEHNR and CDR2 FQNEAQ come from the germline V gene (reference sequence). The CDR3 totals 17 residues. The CDR3 here is CASSPGTSGRALDEQYF. CDR3 nucleotide sequence: TGTGCCAGCAGCCCCGGGACTAGCGGGAGGGCCCTGGACGAGCAGTACTTC. The whole variable domain, remainder taken from reference TRBV7-9 and TRBJ2-7, is DTGVSQNPRHKITKRGQNVTFRCDPISEHNRLYWYRQTLGQGPEFLTYFQNEAQLEKSRLLSDRFSAERPKGSFSTLEIQRTEQGDSAMYLCASSPGTSGRALDEQYFGPGTRLTVT.

The gene calls are TRBV2 and TRBJ1-2; no clear D gene. This CDR3 region has 12 residues. V gave up 2 bases and J gave up 11 bases, with 12 bases separating them. Germline CDR1 and CDR2: SNHLY and FYNNEI. The DNA for the CDR3 is TGTGCCAGCAGTGAAACGACTAGGTGGTACACCTTC. Its protein product is CASSETTRWYTF.